This T cell receptor (beta chain) originates from a study of T cell responses to AZD1222 COVID-19 vaccine. General study findings and limits: Females made up more of the donors, who were largely white British, and clonal diversity may have come out too low. Repertoire sampling occurred only after the peak T cell response.

Concerning this clone itself: Its antigen is currently unknown.

Method: immunoSEQ multiplex PCR; TCRdb's copy keeps in-frame clones and lacks some. The table lists about 76,000 clones, about 88% of them singletons. The CDR3 is 15 amino acids. The germline V gene has CDR1 ENHRY and CDR2 SYGVKD. Trimming removed 5 bases at V and 3 bases at J, with 13 bases between. This TCR came from an adult in good health. The material was peripheral blood, obtained on day 0 of AZD1222 vaccination. The genes are TRBV10-3 and TRBJ2-2; tentatively, D is TRBD2 (6 bases). Here the CDR3 reads CAISNRDSDTGELFF. The CDR3 region has the DNA TGTGCCATCAGTAACCGGGACTCTGACACCGGGGAGCTGTTTTTT.